A single sample gave rise to the 25 T cell receptor beta chains below, sequenced in a study of blood T cell repertoires in COVID-19. Measured with immunoSEQ multiplex PCR; TCRdb has only the in-frame clones, and not every one. The sample carries around 47,000 clones, over 85% recorded once. The sequencing sample was made of peripheral blood. The receptors come from an elderly man with active or convalescent COVID-19.

The chain is built from TRBV29-1 and TRBJ2-1; 8 positions match TRBD2. With 4 bases clipped from V and 7 bases from J, the junction kept 3 bases outside the gene matches. In germline, CDR1 is SQVTM, CDR2 ANQGSEA. This CDR3 contains 12 residues. As DNA, the CDR3 is TGCAGCGTTGCGGGGGGGCCAAATGAGCAGTTCTTC. It codes for CSVAGGPNEQFF.

This rearrangement joins TRBV29-1 to TRBJ2-2, with TRBD2 identical over 7 bases. The CDR3 loop spans 13 amino acids. With V trimmed by 6 bases and J by 6 bases, 7 bases remained unmatched. The germline gives CDR1 SQVTM, CDR2 ANQGSEA. The CDR3 DNA sequence: TGCAGCGTAGCTATACTAGCGTCCGGGGAGCTGTTTTTT. Protein: CSVAILASGELFF.

The chain links TRBV5-1 to TRBJ2-2; the match to TRBD2 covers 7 bases. Germline trimming cut 6 bases from V and 3 bases from J; bases unmatched to any gene: 5. This CDR3 is built from 14 residues. The germline V gene has CDR1 SGHRS and CDR2 YFSETQ. CDR3 protein: CASMGGTDTGELFF. CDR3 in DNA: TGCGCCAGCATGGGGGGGACCGACACCGGGGAGCTGTTTTTT.

This chain joins TRBV28 and TRBJ1-1; TRBD1 might be the D (6 bases). Germline CDR1 is MDHEN and CDR2 is SYDVKM. The CDR3 loop spans 14 amino acids. V lost 6 bases and J 9 bases, leaving 20 bases between the germline ends. The CDR3 reads CASSPPGTPRQAFF. CDR3 DNA: TGTGCCAGCAGCCCTCCCGGGACACCCAGACAAGCTTTCTTT.

This chain joins TRBV11-2 and TRBJ2-5, with D tentatively TRBD1 (7 bases). CDR1 is SGHAT, CDR2 FQNNGV, per germline. The length of the CDR3 is 15 residues. Deletions cut 5 bases from V and 5 bases from J, with 18 bases between. In DNA, the CDR3 is TGTGCCAGCAGCAGCCGAGGAGGGGGCGTTGAGACCCAGTACTTC. Translated, it gives CASSSRGGGVETQYF.

The rearrangement uses TRBV6-6 and TRBJ2-3; D uncertain. There are 12 residues in the CDR3. V was shortened by 1 base and J by 6 bases, with 5 bases between the two germline ends. The germline V gene encodes CDR1 MNHNY and CDR2 SVGAGI (reference sequence). CDR3 in DNA: TGTGCCAGCAGTTACTACGAGGATACGCAGTATTTT. Protein: CASSYYEDTQYF.

This chain joins TRBV5-1 and TRBJ1-2; the D gene is possibly TRBD1 (6 bases). The CDR3 is 12 amino acids. Trimming cost V 7 bases and J 6 bases, with 13 bases left between them. Per germline, CDR1 SGHRS and CDR2 YFSETQ. The CDR3 loop reads CASFSQGHGYTF. The CDR3 coding sequence is TGCGCCAGCTTTTCACAGGGTCATGGCTACACCTTC. Together with reference TRBV5-1 and TRBJ1-2, the CDR3 gives the full variable domain: KAGVTQTPRYLIKTRGQQVTLSCSPISGHRSVSWYQQTPGQGLQFLFEYFSETQRNKGNFPGRFSGRQFSNSRSEMNVSTLELGDSALYLCASFSQGHGYTFGSGTRLTVV.

The rearrangement uses TRBV7-2 and TRBJ1-3; 7 positions agree with TRBD1. The CDR3 loop spans 16 amino acids. Germline CDR1 SGHTA, CDR2 FQGNSA. V was pared by 0 bases and J by 2 bases, with 4 bases of the junction left unmatched. CDR3 sequence reads: CASSLARQGAGNTIYF. CDR3 bases: TGTGCCAGCAGCTTAGCAAGACAGGGTGCTGGAAACACCATATATTTT.

Here the CDR3 DNA reads TGTGCCAGCAGCCAAGATTTCAATGGACAGGGTCGGCAGCCCCAGCATTTT. This encodes CASSQDFNGQGRQPQHF. The chain has TRBV3-1 (or the pseudogene TRBV3-2) and TRBJ1-5; TRBD1 matches at 8 bases. The trim removed 0 bases at V and 7 bases at J, leaving 11 bases unmatched. Germline lookup yields CDR1 LGHDT and CDR2 YNNKEL (reference sequence). This CDR3 is 17 amino acids long.

The chain is built from TRBV5-4 and TRBJ2-1, with a possible D match to TRBD2 (6 bases). V lost 0 bases to trimming and J lost 0 bases, with 10 bases between them. This CDR3 has 16 residues. Germline V CDR1 and CDR2: SGHNT, YYREEE (reference sequence). The chain's CDR3 is CASSLGGLASYNEQFF. Here the CDR3 DNA reads TGTGCCAGCAGCTTGGGGGGACTGGCCTCCTACAATGAGCAGTTCTTC.

The chain combines TRBV20-1 with TRBJ2-1, with TRBD2 matching over 7 bases. The CDR3 contains 14 residues. Germline CDR1 is DFQATT and CDR2 is SNEGSKA (reference sequence). J lost 5 bases, V lost 3 bases, and 7 bases had no gene match. The CDR3 DNA reads TGCAGTGCTAGTGGGGGGGGAGGCCACAATGAGCAGTTCTTC. Translating gives CSASGGGGHNEQFF.

This clone has only a few counts. This chain uses TRBV4-2 with TRBJ2-3; D remains ambiguous. Germline loops: CDR1 LGHNA, CDR2 YNFKEQ. The CDR3 sequence is 15 residues long. Trimming removed 1 base from V and 2 bases from J, with 10 bases in between. The CDR3 DNA reads TGTGCCAGCAGCCAAGGGCCATCTCCCACAGATACGCAGTATTTT. This codes for CASSQGPSPTDTQYF.

The genes are TRBV9 and TRBJ2-3; a possible D gene is TRBD2 (6 bases). The V end was cut by 4 bases, the J end by 4 bases, with 10 bases between. This CDR3 contains 13 residues. From germline, CDR1 is SGDLS and CDR2 YYNGEE. The CDR3 loop is CASSFSGPDTQYF. The DNA for the CDR3 is TGTGCCAGCAGCTTTAGCGGACCAGATACGCAGTATTTT.

V usage is TRBV7-9 and J usage is TRBJ1-4; D uncertain. Germline V gene sequence: CDR1 SEHNR, CDR2 FQNEAQ (reference sequence). This CDR3 has 14 amino acids. V lost 2 bases and J lost 5, with 9 bases in between. The CDR3 loop is CASSLHPENEKLFF. As DNA, the CDR3 is TGTGCCAGCAGCTTACATCCCGAGAATGAAAAACTGTTTTTT.

This rearrangement joins TRBV5-1 to TRBJ2-6, with D perhaps TRBD2 (5 bases). In germline, CDR1 is SGHRS, CDR2 YFSETQ. With 1 base removed from V and 0 bases from J, the gap between germline ends came to 8 bases. This CDR3 spans 16 amino acids. Here the CDR3 DNA reads TGCGCCAGCAGCTTGATGGGGAGCTCTGGGGCCAACGTCCTGACTTTC. This sequence encodes CASSLMGSSGANVLTF.

The rearrangement joins TRBV13 to TRBJ2-2; 9 bases map to TRBD1. Unmatched junction bases numbered 5, after V lost 6 bases and J lost 3 bases. The germline V gene has CDR1 PRHDT and CDR2 FYEKMQ (reference sequence). The CDR3 is 15 residues long. The CDR3 loop is CASSRTGDYTGELFF. CDR3 nucleotide sequence: TGTGCCAGCAGTCGGACAGGGGATTACACCGGGGAGCTGTTTTTT.

This clone has a single count. The genes are TRBV6-2 or TRBV6-3 and TRBJ2-7; 12 nucleotides agree with TRBD2. Germline CDR1 MNHEY, CDR2 SVGEGT. V dropped 6 bases and J dropped 2; count of bases not matched to a gene: 8. The CDR3 is 16 residues long. This CDR3 reads CASSSGLAGLTYEQYF. CDR3 DNA: TGTGCCAGCAGCTCCGGACTAGCGGGACTTACCTACGAGCAGTACTTC.

This clone appeared a single time. The J gene is TRBJ2-1, the V gene TRBV10-3, with 14 bases aligning to TRBD2. The CDR3 is 13 residues long. V lost 10 bases to trimming and J lost 9 bases; unmatched junction nucleotides: 5. In germline, CDR1 is ENHRY, CDR2 SYGVKD. CDR3 bases: TGTGCCAGCATGACTAGCGGGAGGGGTGAGCAGTTCTTC. It yields the protein CASMTSGRGEQFF.

The V call is TRBV28, the J call TRBJ2-5; no clear D. The CDR3 is 15 amino acids. V lost 2 bases, J lost 1 base, and 11 bases lay in between. The germline V gene encodes CDR1 MDHEN and CDR2 SYDVKM. DNA of the CDR3: TGTGCCAGCAGTTTAGGGCAGCCCCTCCAAGAGACCCAGTACTTC. The encoded protein is CASSLGQPLQETQYF.

This clone was detected only once. This chain joins TRBV18 and TRBJ2-5; D unclear. V was shortened by 2 bases and J by 1 base, with 11 bases between the two germline ends. CDR1 is KGHSH, CDR2 LQKENI, per germline. The CDR3 has 15 residues. DNA for the CDR3: TGTGCCAGCTCACCATCGAGAGTGTTCCAAGAGACCCAGTACTTC. Protein sequence: CASSPSRVFQETQYF.

This chain links TRBV19 with TRBJ2-1, with 11 bases fitting TRBD2. Germline CDR1 and CDR2: LNHDA and SQIVND (reference sequence). The CDR3 is 18 residues long. V gave up 2 bases and J gave up 4 bases; unmatched junction bases: 10. As DNA, the CDR3 is TGTGCCAGTAGTATAACACTTAAGGGGACTAGCGGATACAATGAGCAGTTCTTC. Its translation is CASSITLKGTSGYNEQFF.

This clone has just one count. CDR3 in DNA: TGTGCCAGCAGCCAAGGTAACCCCGGGACAGGGCTGGGAGGCTACACCTTC. It codes for CASSQGNPGTGLGGYTF. The rearrangement joins TRBV3-1 (or the pseudogene TRBV3-2) to TRBJ1-2; 9 bases fit TRBD1. The CDR3 covers 17 residues. Per the germline V gene, CDR1 is LGHDT and CDR2 is YNNKEL (reference sequence). With V trimmed by 1 base and J by 8 bases, 14 bases remained unmatched.

The chain has TRBV19 and TRBJ1-1; possible D gene TRBD1, 6 bases. CDR1 LNHDA and CDR2 SQIVND come from the germline V gene (reference sequence). The CDR3 loop spans 14 amino acids. V was shortened by 5 bases and J by 4 bases, with 14 bases between the two germline ends. For the CDR3, the DNA is TGTGCCAGTAGTCCTACATGGGGGCTCACTGAAGCTTTCTTT. Translating it yields CASSPTWGLTEAFF.

The chain is built from TRBV15 and TRBJ2-5; D gene uncertain. The germline CDR1 and CDR2 sequences are LNHNV and YYDKDF (reference sequence). This CDR3 contains 14 residues. V lost 1 base and J 1 base, leaving 7 bases between the germline ends. For the CDR3, the DNA is TGTGCCACCAGCAGAGGACGGAGCCAAGAGACCCAGTACTTC. Translating it yields CATSRGRSQETQYF.

The chain links TRBV6-2 or TRBV6-3 to TRBJ1-2; TRBD1 might be the D (6 bases). Germline CDR1 is MNHEY and CDR2 is SVGEGT. The CDR3 is 14 amino acids. Between the trimmed V and J ends, which lost 3 bases and 6 bases, there was a span of 14 bases. In DNA, the CDR3 is TGTGCCAGCAGTTATAACAGGGCTGGTAATGGCTACACCTTC. Its protein is CASSYNRAGNGYTF.